This TCR beta chain was captured by sequencing in a study of T cells in Graves' hyperthyroidism and ophthalmopathy. The CDR3 has 13 amino acids. V was pared by 0 bases and J by 8 bases, with 9 bases between. CDR1 SGDLS and CDR2 YYNGEE come from the germline V gene. In the ophthalmopathy cohort, Clinical Activity Score was at least 3, NOSPECS grade at least 4, and duration under 3 months. The study excluded patients with uncontrolled infection, other autoimmune disease, pregnancy or lactation. Cells are PBMCs isolated from roughly 9.3 ml of fresh blood. The source material, RNA transcripts, was used to amplify TCR beta CDR3 regions. RT-PCR in the first round (using the HTBI primer set) targeted the TCR CDR3. MiXCR, run by TCRdb on the multiplex PCR reads, gives a single entry per CDR3 protein. This sample has about 600,000 distinct CDR3 sequences, with 11% to 15% found just once.

The sequenced sample consisted of blood. V is TRBV9 and J is TRBJ2-1; the D gene is possibly TRBD2 (6 bases). The clonotype was recovered from a woman aged 18-29 years with Graves' ophthalmopathy. CDR3 DNA: TGTGCCAGCAGCGTAGGGGGGGAGGATGAGCAGTTCTTC. Translated: CASSVGGEDEQFF.